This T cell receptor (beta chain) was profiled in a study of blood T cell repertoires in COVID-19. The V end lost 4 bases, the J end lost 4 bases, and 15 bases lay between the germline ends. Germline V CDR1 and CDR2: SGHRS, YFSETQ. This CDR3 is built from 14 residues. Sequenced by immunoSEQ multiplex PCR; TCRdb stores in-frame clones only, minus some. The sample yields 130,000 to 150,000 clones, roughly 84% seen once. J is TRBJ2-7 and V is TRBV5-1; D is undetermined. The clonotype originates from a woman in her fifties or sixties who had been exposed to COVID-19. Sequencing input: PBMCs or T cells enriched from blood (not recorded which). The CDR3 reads CASSTAGSTYEQYF. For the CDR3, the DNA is TGCGCCAGCAGCACGGCAGGATCCACTTACGAGCAGTACTTC.